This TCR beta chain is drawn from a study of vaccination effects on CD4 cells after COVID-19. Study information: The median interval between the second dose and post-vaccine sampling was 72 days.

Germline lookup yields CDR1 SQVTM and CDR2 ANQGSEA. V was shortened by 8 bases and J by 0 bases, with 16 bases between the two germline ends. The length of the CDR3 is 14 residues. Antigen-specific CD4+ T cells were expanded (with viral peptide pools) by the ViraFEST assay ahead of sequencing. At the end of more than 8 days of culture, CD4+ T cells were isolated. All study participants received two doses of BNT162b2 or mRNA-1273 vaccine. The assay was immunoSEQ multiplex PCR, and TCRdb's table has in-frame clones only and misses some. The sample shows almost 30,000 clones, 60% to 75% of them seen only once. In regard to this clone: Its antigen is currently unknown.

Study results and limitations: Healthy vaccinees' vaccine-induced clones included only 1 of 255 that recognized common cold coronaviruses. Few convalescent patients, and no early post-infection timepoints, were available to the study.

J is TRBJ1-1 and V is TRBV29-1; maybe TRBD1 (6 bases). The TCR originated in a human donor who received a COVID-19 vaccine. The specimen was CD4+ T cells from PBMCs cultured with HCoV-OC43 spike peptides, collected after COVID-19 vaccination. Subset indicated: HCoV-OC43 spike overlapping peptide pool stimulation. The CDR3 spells CSLRAGTLNTEAFF. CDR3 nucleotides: TGCAGCCTCCGGGCGGGGACACTGAACACTGAAGCTTTCTTT.